Listed here is a single TCR beta chain. This specimen comes from a study of cytomegalovirus exposure and HLA in healthy donors. Study background: A preliminary data release comprised 91 million or so unique TCRs obtained from HLA-typed donors.

Trimming stripped 2 bases from V and 8 bases from J, with 7 bases between. The CDR3 runs 12 residues. Germline assignment: CDR1 SGHVS and CDR2 FQNEAQ. The PCR employed 60 Vbeta primers together with 13 Jbeta primers. TCRdb keeps only in-frame clones here, not all; method: immunoSEQ multiplex PCR. Reported are around 57,000 clones; the ten largest clones contain roughly 9.6%. Sequencing was performed on PBMCs. The clonotype originates from a woman aged 45-65 years in good health and CMV-seropositive. J is TRBJ1-3 and V is TRBV7-8; possible D gene TRBD1, 5 bases. This chain's CDR3 is CASSLQGYTIYF. The CDR3, as DNA: TGTGCCAGCAGCTTACAGGGTTACACCATATATTTT. The full variable domain, in which reference TRBV7-8 and TRBJ1-3 provide the parts outside the CDR3, is GAGVSQSPRYKVAKRGQDVALRCDPISGHVSLFWYQQALGQGPEFLTYFQNEAQLDKSGLPSDRFFAERPEGSVSTLKIQRTQQEDSAVYLCASSLQGYTIYFGEGSWLTVV.